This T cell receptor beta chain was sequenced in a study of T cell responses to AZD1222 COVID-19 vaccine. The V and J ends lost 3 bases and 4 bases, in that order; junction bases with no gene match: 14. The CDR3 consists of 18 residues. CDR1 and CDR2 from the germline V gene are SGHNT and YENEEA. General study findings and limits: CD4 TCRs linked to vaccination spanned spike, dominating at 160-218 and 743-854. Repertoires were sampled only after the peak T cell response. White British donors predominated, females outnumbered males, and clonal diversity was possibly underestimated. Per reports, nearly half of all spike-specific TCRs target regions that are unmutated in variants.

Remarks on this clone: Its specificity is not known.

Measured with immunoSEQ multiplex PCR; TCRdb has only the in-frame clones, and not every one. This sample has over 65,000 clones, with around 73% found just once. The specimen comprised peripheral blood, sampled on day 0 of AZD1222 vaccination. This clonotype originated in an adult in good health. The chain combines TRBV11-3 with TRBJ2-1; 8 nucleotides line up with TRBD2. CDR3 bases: TGTGCCAGCAGCTTGGAGGGCAACGGGGCGGGAGGATACAATGAGCAGTTCTTC. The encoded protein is CASSLEGNGAGGYNEQFF.